This T cell receptor (beta chain) came from a study of T cell responses to AZD1222 COVID-19 vaccine. Profiled with immunoSEQ multiplex PCR; TCRdb holds only in-frame clones, not every one. The sample yields 150,000 to 200,000 clones, 80% to 95% seen once. This receptor was identified in an adult in good health. Sample: peripheral blood, taken on day 0 of AZD1222 vaccination.

Here the CDR3 reads CASSPKGLAGGLNEQFF. The CDR3 region has the DNA TGTGCCAGCAGCCCCAAGGGACTAGCGGGGGGCCTGAATGAGCAGTTCTTC. The rearrangement links TRBV5-4 to TRBJ2-1; 15 bases agree with TRBD2. The trim removed 4 bases at V and 7 bases at J, leaving 9 bases unmatched. The CDR3 spans 17 residues. The germline V gene encodes CDR1 SGHNT and CDR2 YYREEE (reference sequence). The full variable domain, with the rest looked up from reference TRBV5-4 and TRBJ2-1, is ETGVTQSPTHLIKTRGQQVTLRCSSQSGHNTVSWYQQALGQGPQFIFQYYREEENGRGNFPPRFSGLQFPNYSSELNVNALELDDSALYLCASSPKGLAGGLNEQFFGPGTRLTVL.